The 4 T cell receptor beta chains reported below all come from one sample, sequenced in a study of blood T cell repertoires in COVID-19. Some clones are missing from TCRdb's copy, which holds only in-frame ones; the method was immunoSEQ multiplex PCR. The repertoire holds about 480,000 clones, with around 89% as singletons. Input material: peripheral blood. The receptor source for this set is a woman aged 25 to 39 with acute or convalescent COVID-19.

J is TRBJ2-6 and V is TRBV4-1; TRBD1 is a possible D gene (5 bases). Between the trimmed V and J ends, which lost 2 bases and 1 base, there was a span of 6 bases. Germline V gene data show CDR1 as MGHRA and CDR2 as YSYEKL. This CDR3 comprises 15 residues. This CDR3 reads CASSQTGSGANVLTF. The CDR3 nucleotides are TGCGCCAGCAGCCAAACAGGATCTGGGGCCAACGTCCTGACTTTC.

This clone has a single count. The chain carries TRBV5-1 and TRBJ2-5; a weak D match, TRBD1 (6 bases). CDR1 is SGHRS, CDR2 YFSETQ, per germline. The CDR3 sequence is 14 residues long. With 3 bases removed from V and 5 bases from J, the gap between germline ends came to 14 bases. This chain's CDR3 is CASSYGQTWETQYF. DNA of the CDR3: TGCGCCAGCAGCTACGGACAGACCTGGGAGACCCAGTACTTC. Full variable domain (remainder filled in from reference TRBV5-1 and TRBJ2-5): KAGVTQTPRYLIKTRGQQVTLSCSPISGHRSVSWYQQTPGQGLQFLFEYFSETQRNKGNFPGRFSGRQFSNSRSEMNVSTLELGDSALYLCASSYGQTWETQYFGPGTRLLVL.

The chain couples TRBV5-5 to TRBJ1-1, with 9 bases fitting TRBD1. Germline CDR1 is SGHKS and CDR2 is YYEKEE (reference sequence). The CDR3 totals 13 residues. With V trimmed by 3 bases and J by 7 bases, 4 bases remained unmatched. CDR3 residues: CASSSDRGNEAFF. The CDR3 DNA sequence: TGTGCCAGCAGCTCGGACAGGGGTAATGAAGCTTTCTTT.

This chain connects TRBV5-1 to TRBJ2-5; 9 bases are shared with TRBD1. This CDR3 is 15 amino acids long. Germline loops: CDR1 SGHRS, CDR2 YFSETQ. The V segment lost 4 bases and the J segment 1 base; nucleotides outside the gene matches: 5. Written as DNA, the CDR3 is TGCGCCAGCAGCCCGCAGACAGGGGGCCAAGAGACCCAGTACTTC. Translating it yields CASSPQTGGQETQYF.